This T cell receptor (beta chain) was captured by sequencing in a study of identical twins (dated by TCRdb to 2016 to 2018). About the investigation overall: The study deep-sequenced TCR alpha and beta repertoires from monozygotic twins, unrelated adults of various ages and cord blood to test whether fetal clonotypes persist. To rule out contamination, the twin experiments were replicated at different times with different library preparation protocols.

Only healthy Caucasian donors were included. Three pairs of female monozygotic twins, all aged roughly 18 to 29 years, made up the twin cohort. The RNA used for TCR libraries was isolated from peripheral blood mononuclear cells. The paper's findings and limits, for the study overall: Compared with coincidental sharing between unrelated individuals, an excess of low generation-probability sequences was observed among out-of-frame TCR alpha sequences shared between twins. Fewer insertions were carried by abundant cord blood beta clonotypes; a weaker similar trend was observed in young adult naive repertoires, while no such trend was observed in memory repertoires. Zero-insertion analyses could be partly confounded by invariant T cells such as MAIT and iNKT, though diverse VJ usage argued against such confounding for most clonotypes. In monozygotic twins, out-of-frame TCR alpha sharing was systematically underestimated by recombination models, although the models agreed with sharing between unrelated individuals. Because the same donors could not be followed over many years, conclusions were based on cross-sectional statistical analysis. Excess twin sharing in beta out-of-frame sequences was weaker because fewer shared sequences lowered the signal-to-noise ratio.

As to this clonotype: No antigen is known for it. Per-base quality was not reported, and no clone a single base away is much larger than it.

The library came from 5' RACE. The instrument given in TCRdb is Illumina HiSeq 2000. Template switching introduced a universal primer binding site; the final cDNA contained a unique molecular identifier, enabling accurate counting of TCR cDNA molecules. Specific primers in the conserved constant-segment region were used to synthesize first-strand cDNA for the TCR alpha and beta chains. Each cDNA library was double barcoded, with a SMART-Mk sample barcode plus Illumina barcodes, to control for contamination. Two successive PCR steps introduced TruSeq adapter sequences along with Illumina sample barcodes. TCR alpha and beta cDNA libraries were sequenced on the Illumina HiSeq platform with custom primers. The source study handled its data this way. Raw reads were processed with MiGEC to extract unique molecular identifiers, and MiXCR was used to determine CDR3 positions. Recombination models were inferred per individual with the repgenHMM and IGoR tools using an EM algorithm. The analysis of shared clonotypes was done with the tcR package in R, with sharing normalized by the product of cloneset sizes. To study raw recombination without the effects of thymic and clonal selection, out-of-frame nonproductive sequences were analyzed. The public reads were run again by TCRdb, first through fastp at Q25 and then through MiXCR, and only productive beta chains were kept. Duplicate CDR3 protein sequences are folded into a single record with the most common DNA and genes. The V and J calls reflect TCRdb's pipeline rather than the authors' work. This sample has roughly 700,000 distinct CDR3 sequences in its table, and around 8.3% of those were observed once. The ten top clones hold roughly 0.9% of the sample.

These same data were also listed under a study on yellow fever vaccine responses in identical twins. That second publication adds: According to the authors, in identical twins the way T cells responded to vaccination appeared partly convergent and partly personalized. The study precisely tracked vaccine-responding T cell clones in identical twins.

What was sequenced was PBMCs. This clonotype originated in a woman aged 18-30 years in good health.

Here the CDR3 is given as CASSAYRGPSNQPQHF. In nucleotide form, the sequence is TGTGCCAGCAGCGCATACAGGGGTCCGAGCAATCAGCCCCAGCATTTT. The chain was built from TRBV5-6 and TRBJ1-5; 7 middle bases align to TRBD1. The CDR3 has 16 amino acids, counting the end cysteine and phenylalanine. The entry retains the CDR3 DNA only, 48 bases that are in frame from base 1. Trimming accounts for 4 bases at V and 1 base at J, while the number of junction bases matched to no gene is 8. CDR1 SGHDT and CDR2 YYEEEE were looked up in the germline V gene.